Listed below are T cell receptor beta chains from one sample, sequenced in a study of T cell responses to AZD1222 COVID-19 vaccine. Only in-frame clones appear in the TCRdb table, and some are missing; sequencing was by immunoSEQ multiplex PCR. The data hold around 160,000 clones, with nearly 90% observed a single time. Sequenced material: peripheral blood, taken on day 0 of AZD1222 vaccination. The receptors shown here come from an adult in good health. The CDR3 runs from the conserved cysteine through the conserved F or W. Fields, in order: CDR3 protein, CDR3 DNA, V gene, J gene, clone size, D gene. D genes are given only for firm matches. Rows give clone size only sometimes, using once, few, many, or a class for an expanded clone.

cdr3_aa: CASSQDGQGGYEQYF
cdr3_nt: TGCGCCAGCAGCCAAGATGGGCAGGGGGGCTACGAGCAGTACTTC
v_call: TRBV4-3
j_call: TRBJ2-7
clone_size: -
d_call: -

cdr3_aa: CASSVGKVTEAFF
cdr3_nt: TGTGCCAGCAGTGTAGGTAAGGTCACTGAAGCTTTCTTT
v_call: TRBV2
j_call: TRBJ1-1
clone_size: -
d_call: -

cdr3_aa: CASSSAPGNTIYF
cdr3_nt: TGTGCCAGCAGCTCCGCCCCTGGAAACACCATATATTTT
v_call: TRBV21-1
j_call: TRBJ1-3
clone_size: -
d_call: -

cdr3_aa: CASRRQTLPQSSPLHF
cdr3_nt: TGTGCCAGCAGGCGGCAGACTCTTCCCCAATCTTCACCCCTCCACTTT
v_call: TRBV28
j_call: TRBJ1-6
clone_size: -
d_call: -

cdr3_aa: CASLPSGQSMVEAFF
cdr3_nt: TGTGCCTCCTTGCCGTCGGGACAGTCGATGGTTGAAGCTTTCTTT
v_call: TRBV9
j_call: TRBJ1-1
clone_size: -
d_call: TRBD1

cdr3_aa: CASSSGTGTSNQPQHF
cdr3_nt: TGTGCCAGCTCATCGGGTACCGGGACCAGTAATCAGCCCCAGCATTTT
v_call: TRBV18
j_call: TRBJ1-5
clone_size: -
d_call: -

cdr3_aa: CASSRRGTYEQYF
cdr3_nt: TGTGCCAGCAGCAGGAGGGGCACCTACGAGCAGTACTTC
v_call: TRBV21-1
j_call: TRBJ2-7
clone_size: -
d_call: -

cdr3_aa: CASSPDASDRSYYEQYF
cdr3_nt: TGTGCCAGCTCACCCGATGCGAGTGACAGGTCATACTACGAGCAGTACTTC
v_call: TRBV18
j_call: TRBJ2-7
clone_size: -
d_call: -

cdr3_aa: CASSVRLADNEQFF
cdr3_nt: TGTGCCAGCAGTGTACGGCTAGCAGACAATGAGCAGTTCTTC
v_call: TRBV2
j_call: TRBJ2-1
clone_size: -
d_call: -

cdr3_aa: CASRETANPSYGYTF
cdr3_nt: TGTGCCAGTAGAGAGACAGCAAATCCTTCGTATGGCTACACCTTC
v_call: TRBV19
j_call: TRBJ1-2
clone_size: -
d_call: -

cdr3_aa: CASSSRFYGYTF
cdr3_nt: TGTGCCAGCAGTAGCCGCTTCTATGGCTACACCTTC
v_call: TRBV28
j_call: TRBJ1-2
clone_size: -
d_call: -

cdr3_aa: CASSLDSNSPLHF
cdr3_nt: TGTGCCAGCAGCTTGGACTCAAATTCACCCCTCCACTTT
v_call: TRBV5-6
j_call: TRBJ1-6
clone_size: -
d_call: -

cdr3_aa: CATSDLQGLDTGELFF
cdr3_nt: TGTGCCACCAGTGATTTGCAAGGCCTGGACACCGGGGAGCTGTTTTTT
v_call: TRBV24-1
j_call: TRBJ2-2
clone_size: once
d_call: -

cdr3_aa: CASSFVARLGGQPQHF
cdr3_nt: TGTGCCAGCAGTTTCGTCGCCCGACTCGGAGGTCAGCCCCAGCATTTT
v_call: TRBV27
j_call: TRBJ1-5
clone_size: -
d_call: -

cdr3_aa: CASSVDFGGESPLHF
cdr3_nt: TGTGCCAGCAGCGTAGATTTCGGGGGGGAGTCACCCCTCCACTTT
v_call: TRBV9
j_call: TRBJ1-6
clone_size: -
d_call: -

cdr3_aa: CATSDPRTGGQPQHF
cdr3_nt: TGTGCCACCAGTGACCCGAGGACAGGAGGGCAGCCCCAGCATTTT
v_call: TRBV24-1
j_call: TRBJ1-5
clone_size: -
d_call: TRBD1

cdr3_aa: CASSLEIQGAYEQYF
cdr3_nt: TGCGCCAGCAGCTTGGAAATACAGGGTGCCTACGAGCAGTACTTC
v_call: TRBV5-1
j_call: TRBJ2-7
clone_size: -
d_call: -

cdr3_aa: CASSVDHSIMNTEAFF
cdr3_nt: TGTGCCAGCAGCGTAGACCATTCTATCATGAACACTGAAGCTTTCTTT
v_call: TRBV9
j_call: TRBJ1-1
clone_size: -
d_call: -

cdr3_aa: CASSPLRTSGYSYEQYF
cdr3_nt: TGCGCCAGCAGCCCGCTCAGGACTAGCGGTTACTCCTACGAGCAGTACTTC
v_call: TRBV5-1
j_call: TRBJ2-7
clone_size: -
d_call: TRBD2

cdr3_aa: CASNHRDRDEQYF
cdr3_nt: TGTGCCAGCAACCACCGGGACAGGGACGAGCAGTACTTC
v_call: TRBV12-3/TRBV12-4
j_call: TRBJ2-7
clone_size: -
d_call: TRBD1

cdr3_aa: CASSLEALMNTEAFF
cdr3_nt: TGTGCCAGCAGCCTCGAGGCACTGATGAACACTGAAGCTTTCTTT
v_call: TRBV11-2
j_call: TRBJ1-1
clone_size: -
d_call: -

cdr3_aa: CASSEPSYEQYF
cdr3_nt: TGCGCCAGCAGCGAGCCCTCCTACGAGCAGTACTTC
v_call: TRBV10-2
j_call: TRBJ2-7
clone_size: once
d_call: -

cdr3_aa: CAWSAAPVAQFF
cdr3_nt: TGTGCCTGGAGTGCGGCCCCGGTGGCGCAGTTCTTC
v_call: TRBV30
j_call: TRBJ2-1
clone_size: -
d_call: -

cdr3_aa: CASPRRGLAGQRSDTQYF
cdr3_nt: TGTGCCAGTCCACGGCGGGGACTAGCGGGACAGAGATCAGATACGCAGTATTTT
v_call: TRBV28
j_call: TRBJ2-3
clone_size: -
d_call: TRBD2

cdr3_aa: CASSLGTGTNEKLFF
cdr3_nt: TGTGCCAGCAGTTTGGGGACAGGCACTAATGAAAAACTGTTTTTT
v_call: TRBV6-5
j_call: TRBJ1-4
clone_size: -
d_call: TRBD1

cdr3_aa: CASSLGHQANYGYTF
cdr3_nt: TGTGCCAGCAGCTTGGGACACCAAGCTAACTATGGCTACACCTTC
v_call: TRBV5-4
j_call: TRBJ1-2
clone_size: -
d_call: -

cdr3_aa: CASSPSTDPNYGYTF
cdr3_nt: TGTGCCAGCAGCCCATCGACAGATCCTAACTATGGCTACACCTTC
v_call: TRBV7-6
j_call: TRBJ1-2
clone_size: -
d_call: -

cdr3_aa: CASSLASGTGYEQYF
cdr3_nt: TGTGCCAGCAGCTTAGCCTCCGGGACAGGGTACGAGCAGTACTTC
v_call: TRBV11-2
j_call: TRBJ2-7
clone_size: -
d_call: TRBD1

cdr3_aa: CASSLGSSADTQYF
cdr3_nt: TGTGCCAGCAGCCTAGGATCTAGCGCAGATACGCAGTATTTT
v_call: TRBV7-3
j_call: TRBJ2-3
clone_size: -
d_call: -

cdr3_aa: CASSGTGAILSEAFF
cdr3_nt: TGCGCCAGCAGCGGGACAGGGGCGATTCTATCCGAAGCTTTCTTT
v_call: TRBV5-1
j_call: TRBJ1-1
clone_size: -
d_call: TRBD1

cdr3_aa: CASGLHAEQFF
cdr3_nt: TGTGCTAGTGGTTTACATGCCGAGCAGTTCTTC
v_call: TRBV12-5
j_call: TRBJ2-1
clone_size: -
d_call: -

cdr3_aa: CASSTRTGGFQAFF
cdr3_nt: TGTGCCAGCAGCACGCGGACAGGGGGCTTTCAAGCTTTCTTT
v_call: TRBV7-8
j_call: TRBJ1-1
clone_size: once
d_call: TRBD1

cdr3_aa: CASSVGAPGSGTGNTIYF
cdr3_nt: TGTGCCAGCAGCGTAGGGGCCCCTGGCAGCGGAACTGGAAACACCATATATTTT
v_call: TRBV9
j_call: TRBJ1-3
clone_size: -
d_call: -

cdr3_aa: CASSPAAWTAGTEAFF
cdr3_nt: TGTGCCAGCAGCCCGGCGGCCTGGACAGCGGGGACTGAAGCTTTCTTT
v_call: TRBV3-1/TRBV3-2
j_call: TRBJ1-1
clone_size: -
d_call: -

cdr3_aa: CASSERSGANVLTF
cdr3_nt: TGTGCCAGCAGTGAAAGGTCCGGGGCCAACGTCCTGACTTTC
v_call: TRBV25-1
j_call: TRBJ2-6
clone_size: -
d_call: -

cdr3_aa: CASSQVGGATYNEQFF
cdr3_nt: TGTGCCAGCAGTCAAGTGGGGGGAGCAACCTACAATGAGCAGTTCTTC
v_call: TRBV28
j_call: TRBJ2-1
clone_size: -
d_call: -

cdr3_aa: CASRPGTWEGETQYF
cdr3_nt: TGTGCCAGCAGGCCTGGGACTTGGGAGGGAGAGACCCAGTACTTC
v_call: TRBV6-2/TRBV6-3
j_call: TRBJ2-5
clone_size: few
d_call: TRBD2

cdr3_aa: CASSLGTGTLTEAFF
cdr3_nt: TGTGCCAGCAGCTTAGGGACAGGGACTCTCACTGAAGCTTTCTTT
v_call: TRBV7-2
j_call: TRBJ1-1
clone_size: -
d_call: TRBD1

cdr3_aa: CASSQDITNYEQYF
cdr3_nt: TGTGCCAGCAGCCAAGATATAACTAACTACGAGCAGTACTTC
v_call: TRBV3-1/TRBV3-2
j_call: TRBJ2-7
clone_size: -
d_call: -

cdr3_aa: CASSSRGTVQETQYF
cdr3_nt: TGTGCCAGCAGCTCCCGAGGGACAGTCCAAGAGACCCAGTACTTC
v_call: TRBV7-9
j_call: TRBJ2-5
clone_size: -
d_call: TRBD1

cdr3_aa: CASSKGGEVSYEQYF
cdr3_nt: TGTGCCAGCAGCAAAGGCGGCGAAGTCTCCTACGAGCAGTACTTC
v_call: TRBV21-1
j_call: TRBJ2-7
clone_size: -
d_call: -

cdr3_aa: CASSDHRGNTEAFF
cdr3_nt: TGTGCCAGCAGTGATCACAGGGGGAACACTGAAGCTTTCTTT
v_call: TRBV6-1
j_call: TRBJ1-1
clone_size: -
d_call: TRBD1

cdr3_aa: CASSLQGNEKLFF
cdr3_nt: TGCGCCAGCAGCTTACAGGGAAATGAAAAACTGTTTTTT
v_call: TRBV5-1
j_call: TRBJ1-4
clone_size: -
d_call: -

cdr3_aa: CAISELTGTIYF
cdr3_nt: TGTGCCATCAGTGAGCTGACAGGAACCATATATTTT
v_call: TRBV10-3
j_call: TRBJ1-3
clone_size: once
d_call: -

cdr3_aa: CASSLAGQGRANSPLHF
cdr3_nt: TGTGCCAGCAGCTTAGCGGGGCAGGGCCGGGCCAATTCACCCCTCCACTTT
v_call: TRBV7-2
j_call: TRBJ1-6
clone_size: -
d_call: -

cdr3_aa: CASSMGWRDEQYF
cdr3_nt: TGTGCCAGTAGTATGGGGTGGAGGGACGAGCAGTACTTC
v_call: TRBV19
j_call: TRBJ2-7
clone_size: -
d_call: -

cdr3_aa: CASSRTIGQSDGYTF
cdr3_nt: TGCGCCAGCAGCAGGACAATCGGACAGTCGGATGGCTACACCTTC
v_call: TRBV5-1
j_call: TRBJ1-2
clone_size: -
d_call: -

cdr3_aa: CASSRRRDGAFF
cdr3_nt: TGTGCCAGCAGCCGGAGGCGGGATGGAGCTTTCTTT
v_call: TRBV5-6
j_call: TRBJ1-1
clone_size: -
d_call: -

cdr3_aa: CASSLWRGQEQYF
cdr3_nt: TGTGCCAGCAGTTTATGGCGGGGGCAAGAGCAGTACTTC
v_call: TRBV27
j_call: TRBJ2-7
clone_size: -
d_call: -

cdr3_aa: CASSLLGLRGNEQFF
cdr3_nt: TGTGCCAGCAGTTTATTAGGGCTCAGAGGAAATGAGCAGTTCTTC
v_call: TRBV28
j_call: TRBJ2-1
clone_size: -
d_call: -

cdr3_aa: CASSVGTGGVNEQFF
cdr3_nt: TGCGCCAGCAGTGTCGGGACAGGGGGTGTCAATGAGCAGTTCTTC
v_call: TRBV10-1
j_call: TRBJ2-1
clone_size: -
d_call: TRBD1

cdr3_aa: CASSQGDFNYGYTF
cdr3_nt: TGCGCCAGCAGCCAAGGTGACTTTAACTATGGCTACACCTTC
v_call: TRBV4-3
j_call: TRBJ1-2
clone_size: -
d_call: -

cdr3_aa: CASSAGQGNTEAFF
cdr3_nt: TGTGCCAGTAGTGCGGGACAGGGGAACACTGAAGCTTTCTTT
v_call: TRBV19
j_call: TRBJ1-1
clone_size: -
d_call: TRBD1

cdr3_aa: CASSETGTRNEKLFF
cdr3_nt: TGTGCCAGCAGTGAAACAGGGACACGGAATGAAAAACTGTTTTTT
v_call: TRBV2
j_call: TRBJ1-4
clone_size: once
d_call: -

cdr3_aa: CASSLERGRAGEQFF
cdr3_nt: TGTGCCAGCAGCTTAGAGCGCGGCAGGGCGGGTGAGCAGTTCTTC
v_call: TRBV7-2
j_call: TRBJ2-1
clone_size: -
d_call: -